Only a few counts were recorded for the clone carrying this T cell receptor beta chain. Its specificity is unknown. The data stem from a study of blood T cells in healthy people across ages. Study-level points and caveats: The study found TCR beta diversity correlated strongly with naive T cell percentage.

Next came a second PCR, run for about 6 to 12 cycles, which used a sample-barcoded 5' primer along with a J-beta primer mix. A template-switch adaptor that had 12 random nucleotides put a tag on each cDNA molecule. TCRdb redid the calling of the 5' RACE reads with MiXCR, one entry per CDR3 protein. The table records a few hundred thousand distinct CDR3 sequences, 45% to 60% of them present only once. Each donor had 7.5 to 10 milliliters of peripheral blood drawn. Trimming removed 2 bases at V and 5 bases at J, with 12 bases between. The germline gives CDR1 MDHEN, CDR2 SYDVKM. This CDR3 is 14 amino acids long.

The rearrangement links TRBV28 to TRBJ2-5; TRBD1 might be the D (5 bases). Sequenced sample: blood. This TCR was recovered from a man between 60 and 75 years old in good health. DNA for the CDR3: TGTGCCAGCAGTTTAAATCTCTGGGGCGAGACCCAGTACTTC. Translation gives CASSLNLWGETQYF.